The T cell receptor (beta chain) described here comes from a study of PD-L1 blockade in urothelial cancer. The wider study: Of roughly 31 patients, around 25 were males with bladder-origin urothelial cancer. T cells were recovered from blood samples at a median of roughly 150,000. Whole-study findings and limits: Sub-median blood TCR clonality before treatment predicted longer survival.

V was cut by 3 bases and J by 6 bases, with 14 bases left in between. Germline CDR1 LNHDA, CDR2 SQIVND (reference sequence). This CDR3 region has 14 residues. Noted time point: pretreatment peripheral blood. Templates that were synthetic TCR analogs were spiked into each PCR. Profiling relied on immunoSEQ multiplex PCR, and the TCRdb table lists in-frame clones only, not all of them. Of around 92,000 clones listed, more than 80% are singletons. The count of this clone is one. Its specificity is unknown. The V gene is TRBV19, the J gene TRBJ1-1, with a tentative D call TRBD1 (5 bases). This sequence was found in a woman at least 80 years old with urothelial cancer. This specimen consisted of PBMCs, obtained around atezolizumab (anti-PD-L1) treatment. The CDR3 bases are TGTGCCAGTAGTATGGGGGGTCTCTTCTCTGAAGCTTTCTTT. This sequence encodes CASSMGGLFSEAFF.